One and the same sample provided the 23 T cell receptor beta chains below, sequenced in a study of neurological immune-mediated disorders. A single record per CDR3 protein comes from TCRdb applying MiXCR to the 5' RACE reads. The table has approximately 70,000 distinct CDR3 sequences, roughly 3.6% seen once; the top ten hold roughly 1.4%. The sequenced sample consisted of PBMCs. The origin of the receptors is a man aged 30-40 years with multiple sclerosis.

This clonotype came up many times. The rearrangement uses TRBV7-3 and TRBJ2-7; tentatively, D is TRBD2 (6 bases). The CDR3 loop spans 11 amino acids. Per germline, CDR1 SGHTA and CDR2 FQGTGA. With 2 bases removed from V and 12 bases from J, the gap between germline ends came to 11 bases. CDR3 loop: CASSLGRRGYF. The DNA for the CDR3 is TGTGCCAGCAGCTTAGGGAGGAGGGGGTACTTC.

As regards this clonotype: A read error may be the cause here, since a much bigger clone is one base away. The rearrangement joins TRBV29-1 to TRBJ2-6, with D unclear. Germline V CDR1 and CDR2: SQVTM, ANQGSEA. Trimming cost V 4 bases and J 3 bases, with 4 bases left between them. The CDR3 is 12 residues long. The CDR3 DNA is TGCAGCGTTGGACATGGGGCCAACGTCCTGACTTTC. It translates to CSVGHGANVLTF.

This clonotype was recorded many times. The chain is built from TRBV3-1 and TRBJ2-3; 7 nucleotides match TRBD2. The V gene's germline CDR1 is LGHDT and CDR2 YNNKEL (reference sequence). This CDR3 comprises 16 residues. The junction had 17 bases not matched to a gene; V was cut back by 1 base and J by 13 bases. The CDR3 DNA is TGTGCCAGCAGCCAAGTCCCCGGATGGAGCGGGGCACGGGAGTATTTT. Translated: CASSQVPGWSGAREYF.

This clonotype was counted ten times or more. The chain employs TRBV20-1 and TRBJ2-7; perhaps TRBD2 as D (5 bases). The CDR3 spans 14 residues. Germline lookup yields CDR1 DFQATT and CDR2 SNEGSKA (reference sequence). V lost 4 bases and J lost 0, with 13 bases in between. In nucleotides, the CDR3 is TGCAGTGCTACCCCCCTGGCGGGCTCCTACGAGCAGTACTTC. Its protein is CSATPLAGSYEQYF.

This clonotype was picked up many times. The CDR3 protein is CASSQDGTPNYGYTF. CDR3 in DNA: TGCGCCAGCAGCCAAGATGGCACCCCTAACTATGGCTACACCTTC. The chain is built from TRBV4-1 and TRBJ1-2; no definite D call. The CDR3 contains 15 residues. The V gene lost 0 bases and the J gene lost 0 bases, with 8 bases spanning the gap. CDR1 is MGHRA, CDR2 YSYEKL, per germline.

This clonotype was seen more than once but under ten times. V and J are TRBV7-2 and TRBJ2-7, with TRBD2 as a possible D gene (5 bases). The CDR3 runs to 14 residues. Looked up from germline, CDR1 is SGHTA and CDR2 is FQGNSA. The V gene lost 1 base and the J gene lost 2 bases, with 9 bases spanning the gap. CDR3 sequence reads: CASSLGEGAYEQYF. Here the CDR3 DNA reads TGTGCCAGCAGCTTAGGTGAGGGAGCCTACGAGCAGTACTTC.

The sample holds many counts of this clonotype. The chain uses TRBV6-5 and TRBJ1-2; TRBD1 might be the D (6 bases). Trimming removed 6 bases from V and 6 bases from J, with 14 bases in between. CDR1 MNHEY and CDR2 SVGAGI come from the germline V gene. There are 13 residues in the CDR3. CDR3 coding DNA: TGTGCCAGCAGGCCAATTAACAGGGATGGCTACACCTTC. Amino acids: CASRPINRDGYTF.

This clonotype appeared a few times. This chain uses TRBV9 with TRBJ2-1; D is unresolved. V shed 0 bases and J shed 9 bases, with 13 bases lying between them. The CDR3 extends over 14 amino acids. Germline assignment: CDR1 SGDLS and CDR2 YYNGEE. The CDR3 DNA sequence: TGTGCCAGCAGCGTAGATCCGACGGGTAGTGAGCAGTTCTTC. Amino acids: CASSVDPTGSEQFF.

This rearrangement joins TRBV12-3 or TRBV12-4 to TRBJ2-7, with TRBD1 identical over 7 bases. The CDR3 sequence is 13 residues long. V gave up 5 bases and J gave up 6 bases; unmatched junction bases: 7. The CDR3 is CASSPGTAIEQYF. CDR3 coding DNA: TGTGCCAGCAGTCCCGGGACAGCAATCGAGCAGTACTTC.

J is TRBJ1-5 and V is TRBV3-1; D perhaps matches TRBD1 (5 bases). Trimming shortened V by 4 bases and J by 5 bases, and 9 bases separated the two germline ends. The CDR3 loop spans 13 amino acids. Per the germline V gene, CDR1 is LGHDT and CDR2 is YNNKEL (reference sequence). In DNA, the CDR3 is TGTGCCAGCAGCCTGGGAGGGGATCAGCCCCAGCATTTT. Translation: CASSLGGDQPQHF.

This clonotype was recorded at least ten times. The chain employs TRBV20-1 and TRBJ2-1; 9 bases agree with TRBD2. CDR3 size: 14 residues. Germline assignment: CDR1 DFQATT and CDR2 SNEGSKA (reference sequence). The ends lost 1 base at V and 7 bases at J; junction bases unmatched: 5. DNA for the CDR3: TGCAGTGCTAGAGGTAGCGGGGGAGTAAATGAGCAGTTCTTC. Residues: CSARGSGGVNEQFF.

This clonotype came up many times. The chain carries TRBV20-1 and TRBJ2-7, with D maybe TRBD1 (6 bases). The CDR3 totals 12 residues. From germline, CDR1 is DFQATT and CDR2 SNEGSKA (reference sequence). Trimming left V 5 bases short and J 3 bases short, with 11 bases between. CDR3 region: CSAFRTVYEQYF. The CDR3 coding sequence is TGCAGTGCTTTCCGGACAGTCTACGAGCAGTACTTC.

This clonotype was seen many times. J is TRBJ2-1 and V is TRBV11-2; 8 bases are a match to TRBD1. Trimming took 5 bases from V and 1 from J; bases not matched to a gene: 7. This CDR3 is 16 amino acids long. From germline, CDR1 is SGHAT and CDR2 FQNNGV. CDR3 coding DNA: TGTGCCAGCAGCGGGGGACAGGTTTGGTCCTACAATGAGCAGTTCTTC. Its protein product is CASSGGQVWSYNEQFF.

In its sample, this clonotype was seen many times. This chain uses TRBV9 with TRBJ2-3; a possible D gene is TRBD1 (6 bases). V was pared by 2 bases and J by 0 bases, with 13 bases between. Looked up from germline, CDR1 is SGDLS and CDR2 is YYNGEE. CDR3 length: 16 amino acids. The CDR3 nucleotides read TGTGCCAGCAGCGTGGGGGCTACCCCTAGCACAGATACGCAGTATTTT. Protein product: CASSVGATPSTDTQYF.

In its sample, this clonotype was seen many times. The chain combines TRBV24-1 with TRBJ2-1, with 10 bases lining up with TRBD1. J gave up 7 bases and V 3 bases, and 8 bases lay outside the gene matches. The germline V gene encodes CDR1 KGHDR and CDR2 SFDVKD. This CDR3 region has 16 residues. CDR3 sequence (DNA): TGTGCCACCAGTGATCCCCGGACAGGGGGTCGAAATGAGCAGTTCTTC. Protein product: CATSDPRTGGRNEQFF.

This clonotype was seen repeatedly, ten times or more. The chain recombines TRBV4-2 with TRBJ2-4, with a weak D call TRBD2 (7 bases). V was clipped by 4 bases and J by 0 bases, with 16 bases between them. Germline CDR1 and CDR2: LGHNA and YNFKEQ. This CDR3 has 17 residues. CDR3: CASSLASGGAAKNIQYF. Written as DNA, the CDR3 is TGTGCCAGCAGCCTTGCCTCGGGGGGCGCAGCCAAAAACATTCAGTACTTC.

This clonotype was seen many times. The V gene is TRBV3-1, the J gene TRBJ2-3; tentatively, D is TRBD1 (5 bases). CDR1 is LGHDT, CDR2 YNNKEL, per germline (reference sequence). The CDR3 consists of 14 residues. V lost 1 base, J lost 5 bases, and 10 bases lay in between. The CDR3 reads CASSQAGFGDTQYF. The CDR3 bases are TGTGCCAGCAGCCAAGCAGGGTTCGGAGATACGCAGTATTTT.

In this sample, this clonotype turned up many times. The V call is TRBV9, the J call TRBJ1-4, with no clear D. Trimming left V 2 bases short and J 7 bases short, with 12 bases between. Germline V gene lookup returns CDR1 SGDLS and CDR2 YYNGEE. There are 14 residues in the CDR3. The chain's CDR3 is CASSVRAGGEKLFF. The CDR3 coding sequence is TGTGCCAGCAGCGTTCGCGCAGGTGGTGAAAAACTGTTTTTT.

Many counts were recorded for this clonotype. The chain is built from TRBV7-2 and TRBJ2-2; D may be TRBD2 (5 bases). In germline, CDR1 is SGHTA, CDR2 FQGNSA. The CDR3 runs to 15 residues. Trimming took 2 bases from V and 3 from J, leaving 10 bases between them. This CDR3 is CASSLRRLDTGELFF. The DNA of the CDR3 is TGTGCCAGCAGCTTACGGAGGTTGGACACCGGGGAGCTGTTTTTT.

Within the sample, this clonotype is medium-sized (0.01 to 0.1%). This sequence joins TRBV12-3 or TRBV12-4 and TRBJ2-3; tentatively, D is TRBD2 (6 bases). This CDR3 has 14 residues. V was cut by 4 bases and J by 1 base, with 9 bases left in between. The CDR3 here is CASSWGGGTDTQYF. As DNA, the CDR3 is TGTGCCAGCAGTTGGGGCGGGGGCACAGATACGCAGTATTTT.

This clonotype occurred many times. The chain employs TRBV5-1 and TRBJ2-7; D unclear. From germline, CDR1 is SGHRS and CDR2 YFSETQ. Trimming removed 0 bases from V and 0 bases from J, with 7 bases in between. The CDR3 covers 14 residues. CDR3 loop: CASSLVVSSYEQYF. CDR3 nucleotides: TGCGCCAGCAGCTTGGTTGTGTCCTCCTACGAGCAGTACTTC. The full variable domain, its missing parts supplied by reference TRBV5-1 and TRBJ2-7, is KAGVTQTPRYLIKTRGQQVTLSCSPISGHRSVSWYQQTPGQGLQFLFEYFSETQRNKGNFPGRFSGRQFSNSRSEMNVSTLELGDSALYLCASSLVVSSYEQYFGPGTRLTVT.

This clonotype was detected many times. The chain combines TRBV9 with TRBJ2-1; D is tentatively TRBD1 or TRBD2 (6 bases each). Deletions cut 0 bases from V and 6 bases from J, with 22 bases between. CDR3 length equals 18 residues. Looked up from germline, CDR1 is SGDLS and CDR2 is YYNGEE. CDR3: CASSVAALGGRGVNEQFF. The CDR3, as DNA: TGTGCCAGCAGCGTAGCCGCTTTGGGGGGCCGCGGGGTCAATGAGCAGTTCTTC.

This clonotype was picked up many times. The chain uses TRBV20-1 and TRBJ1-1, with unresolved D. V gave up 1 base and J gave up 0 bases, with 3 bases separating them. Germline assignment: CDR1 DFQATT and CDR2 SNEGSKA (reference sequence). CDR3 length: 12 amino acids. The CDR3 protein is CSARALNTEAFF. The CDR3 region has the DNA TGCAGTGCTAGAGCTCTGAACACTGAAGCTTTCTTT.